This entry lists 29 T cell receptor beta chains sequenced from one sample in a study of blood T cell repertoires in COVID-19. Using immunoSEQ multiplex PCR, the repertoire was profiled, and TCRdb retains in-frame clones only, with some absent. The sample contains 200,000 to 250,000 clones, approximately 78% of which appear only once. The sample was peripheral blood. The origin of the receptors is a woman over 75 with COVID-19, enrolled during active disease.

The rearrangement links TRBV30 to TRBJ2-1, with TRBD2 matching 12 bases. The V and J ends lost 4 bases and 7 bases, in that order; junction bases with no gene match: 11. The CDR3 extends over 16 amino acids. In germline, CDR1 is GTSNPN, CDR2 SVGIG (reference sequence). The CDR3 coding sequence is TGTGCCTGGAAGGTTGCTAGCGGGAGGGTAAGGAATGAGCAGTTCTTC. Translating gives CAWKVASGRVRNEQFF.

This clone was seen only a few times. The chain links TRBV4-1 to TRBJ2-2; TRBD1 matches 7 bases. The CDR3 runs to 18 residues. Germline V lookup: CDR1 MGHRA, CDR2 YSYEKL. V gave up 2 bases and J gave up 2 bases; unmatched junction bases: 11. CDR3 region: CASSQLGPRQGNTGELFF. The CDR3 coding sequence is TGCGCCAGCAGCCAATTGGGCCCCCGACAGGGTAACACCGGGGAGCTGTTTTTT.

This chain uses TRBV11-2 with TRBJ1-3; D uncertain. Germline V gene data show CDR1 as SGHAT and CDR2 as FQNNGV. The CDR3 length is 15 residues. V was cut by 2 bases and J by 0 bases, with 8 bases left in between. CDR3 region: CASSLFGSSGNTIYF. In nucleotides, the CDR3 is TGTGCCAGCAGCTTATTTGGGAGCTCTGGAAACACCATATATTTT. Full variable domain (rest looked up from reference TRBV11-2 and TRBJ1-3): EAGVAQSPRYKIIEKRQSVAFWCNPISGHATLYWYQQILGQGPKLLIQFQNNGVVDDSQLPKDRFSAERLKGVDSTLKIQPAKLEDSAVYLCASSLFGSSGNTIYFGEGSWLTVV.

The CDR3 DNA reads as TGTGCCAGCAGTTCTCAAAAGACAAGGAGGGGCTATGGCTACACCTTC. Translating it yields CASSSQKTRRGYGYTF. The chain is built from TRBV28 and TRBJ1-2, with TRBD1 as a possible D gene (5 bases). The CDR3 is 16 residues long. Germline V gene data show CDR1 as MDHEN and CDR2 as SYDVKM. V lost 4 bases and J 4 bases, leaving 19 bases between the germline ends.

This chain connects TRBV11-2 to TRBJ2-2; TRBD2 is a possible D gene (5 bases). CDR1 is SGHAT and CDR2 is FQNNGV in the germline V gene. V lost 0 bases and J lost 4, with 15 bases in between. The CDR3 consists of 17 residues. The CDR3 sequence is CASSLDEGGKGTGELFF. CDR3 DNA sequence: TGTGCCAGCAGCTTAGATGAGGGTGGTAAGGGCACCGGGGAGCTGTTTTTT.

The chain's CDR3 is CASSLGDRGNEKLFF. The CDR3 DNA sequence: TGTGCCAGCAGCTTAGGGGACAGGGGTAATGAAAAACTGTTTTTT. The chain links TRBV7-9 to TRBJ1-4, with TRBD1 matching over 10 bases. Unmatched junction bases numbered 0, after V lost 1 base and J lost 4 bases. The CDR3 contains 15 residues. CDR1 is SEHNR, CDR2 FQNEAQ, per germline (reference sequence).

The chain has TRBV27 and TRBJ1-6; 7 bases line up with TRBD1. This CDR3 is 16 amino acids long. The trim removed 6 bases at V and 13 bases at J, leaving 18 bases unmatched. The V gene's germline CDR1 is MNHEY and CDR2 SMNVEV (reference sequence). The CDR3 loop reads CASSQSTGRIGVPLHF. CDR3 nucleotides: TGTGCCAGCAGCCAATCGACAGGGAGGATCGGGGTGCCCCTCCACTTT.

The CDR3 coding sequence is TGTGCCTGGAGTGTATCGACATCCAACGTAGCTTTCTTT. Amino acids: CAWSVSTSNVAFF. J is TRBJ1-1 and V is TRBV30; D gene unclear. The CDR3 covers 13 residues. V lost 0 bases and J 10 bases, leaving 15 bases between the germline ends. The V gene's germline CDR1 is GTSNPN and CDR2 SVGIG (reference sequence). The full variable domain, in which reference TRBV30 and TRBJ1-1 provide the parts outside the CDR3, is SQTIHQWPATLVQPVGSPLSLECTVEGTSNPNLYWYRQAAGRGLQLLFYSVGIGQISSEVPQNLSASRPQDRQFILSSKKLLLSDSGFYLCAWSVSTSNVAFFGQGTRLTVV.

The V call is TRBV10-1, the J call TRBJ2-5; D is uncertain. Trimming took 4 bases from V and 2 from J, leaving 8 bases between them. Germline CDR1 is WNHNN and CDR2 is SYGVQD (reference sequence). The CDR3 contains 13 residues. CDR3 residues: CASSGNRQETQYF. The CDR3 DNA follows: TGCGCCAGCAGTGGTAACAGACAAGAGACCCAGTACTTC.

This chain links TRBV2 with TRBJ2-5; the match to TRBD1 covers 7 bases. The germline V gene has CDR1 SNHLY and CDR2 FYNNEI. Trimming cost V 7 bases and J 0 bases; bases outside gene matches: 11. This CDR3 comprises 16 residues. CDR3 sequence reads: CASTLTGTVYQETQYF. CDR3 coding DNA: TGTGCCAGCACCCTCACCGGGACAGTGTACCAAGAGACCCAGTACTTC.

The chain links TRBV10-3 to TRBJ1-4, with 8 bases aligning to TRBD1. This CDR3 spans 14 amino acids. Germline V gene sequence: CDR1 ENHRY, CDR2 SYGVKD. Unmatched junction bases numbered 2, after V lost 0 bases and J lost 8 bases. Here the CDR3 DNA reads TGTGCCATCAGTGAGTCGACAGGGGTAGAAAAACTGTTTTTT. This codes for CAISESTGVEKLFF.

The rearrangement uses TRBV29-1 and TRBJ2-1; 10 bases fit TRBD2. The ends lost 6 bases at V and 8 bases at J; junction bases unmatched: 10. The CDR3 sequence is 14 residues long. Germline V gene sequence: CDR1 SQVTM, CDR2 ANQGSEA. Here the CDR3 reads CSVFSLAGVYEQFF. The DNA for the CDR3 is TGCAGCGTCTTTTCCCTAGCGGGAGTCTATGAGCAGTTCTTC.

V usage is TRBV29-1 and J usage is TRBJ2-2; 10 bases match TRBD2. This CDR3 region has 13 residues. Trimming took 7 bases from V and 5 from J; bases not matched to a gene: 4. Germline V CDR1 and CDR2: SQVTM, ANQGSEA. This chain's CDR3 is CSGQRGGTGELFF. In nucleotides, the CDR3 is TGCAGCGGTCAGCGGGGGGGGACCGGGGAGCTGTTTTTT.

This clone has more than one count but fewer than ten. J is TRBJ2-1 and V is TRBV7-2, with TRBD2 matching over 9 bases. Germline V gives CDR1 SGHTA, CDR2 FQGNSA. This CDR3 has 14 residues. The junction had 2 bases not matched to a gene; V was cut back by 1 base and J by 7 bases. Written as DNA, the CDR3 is TGTGCCAGCAGCTTAGGCGGGGGGGCAAATGAGCAGTTCTTC. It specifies CASSLGGGANEQFF. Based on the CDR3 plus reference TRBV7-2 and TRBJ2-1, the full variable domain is GAGVSQSPSNKVTEKGKDVELRCDPISGHTALYWYRQSLGQGLEFLIYFQGNSAPDKSGLPSDRFSAERTGGSVSTLTIQRTQQEDSAVYLCASSLGGGANEQFFGPGTRLTVL.

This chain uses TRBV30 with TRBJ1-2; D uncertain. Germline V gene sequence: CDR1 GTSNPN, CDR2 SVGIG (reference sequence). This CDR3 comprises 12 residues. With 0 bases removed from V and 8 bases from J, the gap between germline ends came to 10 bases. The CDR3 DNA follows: TGTGCCTGGAGTGTTACAGTTGACGGCTACACCTTC. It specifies CAWSVTVDGYTF. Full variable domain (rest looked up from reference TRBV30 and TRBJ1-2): SQTIHQWPATLVQPVGSPLSLECTVEGTSNPNLYWYRQAAGRGLQLLFYSVGIGQISSEVPQNLSASRPQDRQFILSSKKLLLSDSGFYLCAWSVTVDGYTFGSGTRLTVV.

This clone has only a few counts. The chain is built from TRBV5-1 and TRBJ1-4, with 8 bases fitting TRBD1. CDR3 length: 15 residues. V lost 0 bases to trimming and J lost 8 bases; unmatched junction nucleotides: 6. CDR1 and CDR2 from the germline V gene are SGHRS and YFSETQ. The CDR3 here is CASSLARDRREKLFF. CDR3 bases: TGCGCCAGCAGCTTGGCCCGGGACAGGAGGGAAAAACTGTTTTTT.

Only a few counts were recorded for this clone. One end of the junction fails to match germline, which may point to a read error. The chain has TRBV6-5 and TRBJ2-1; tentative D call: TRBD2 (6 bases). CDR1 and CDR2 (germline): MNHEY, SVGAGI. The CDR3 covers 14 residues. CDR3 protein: CATRRGSSYDEQFF. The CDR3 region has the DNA TGTGCCACACGGAGGGGTTCCTCCTACGATGAGCAGTTCTTC.

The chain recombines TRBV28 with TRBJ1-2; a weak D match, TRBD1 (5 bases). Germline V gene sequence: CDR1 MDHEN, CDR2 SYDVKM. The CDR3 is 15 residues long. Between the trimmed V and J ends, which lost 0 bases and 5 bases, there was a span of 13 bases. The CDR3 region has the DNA TGTGCCAGCAGTTTATGGCAGGGTGAGCGATATGGCTACACCTTC. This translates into CASSLWQGERYGYTF.

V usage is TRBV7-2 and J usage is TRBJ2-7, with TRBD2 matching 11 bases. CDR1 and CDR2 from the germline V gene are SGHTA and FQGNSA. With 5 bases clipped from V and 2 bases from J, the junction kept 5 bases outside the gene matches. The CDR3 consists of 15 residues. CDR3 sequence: CASSNPTSGTYEQYF. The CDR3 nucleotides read TGTGCCAGCAGCAACCCGACTAGCGGGACCTACGAGCAGTACTTC.

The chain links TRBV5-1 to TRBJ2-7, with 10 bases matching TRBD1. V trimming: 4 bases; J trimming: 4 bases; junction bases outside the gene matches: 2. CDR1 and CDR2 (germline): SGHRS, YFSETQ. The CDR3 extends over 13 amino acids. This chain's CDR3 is CASSRDRGYEQYF. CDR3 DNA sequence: TGCGCCAGCAGCCGGGACAGGGGATACGAGCAGTACTTC.

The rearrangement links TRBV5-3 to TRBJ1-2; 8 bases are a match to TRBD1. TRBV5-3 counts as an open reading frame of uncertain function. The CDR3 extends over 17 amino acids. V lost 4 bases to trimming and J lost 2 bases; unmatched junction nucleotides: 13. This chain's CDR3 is CARSMRRDRMGNYGYTF. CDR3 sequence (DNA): TGTGCCAGAAGCATGCGACGGGACAGGATGGGCAACTATGGCTACACCTTC.

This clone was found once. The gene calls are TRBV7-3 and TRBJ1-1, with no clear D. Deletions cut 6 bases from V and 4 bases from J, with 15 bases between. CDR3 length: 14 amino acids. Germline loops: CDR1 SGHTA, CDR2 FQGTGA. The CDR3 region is CASSSRAGFTEAFF. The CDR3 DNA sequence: TGTGCCAGCAGTTCTAGGGCGGGGTTCACTGAAGCTTTCTTT.

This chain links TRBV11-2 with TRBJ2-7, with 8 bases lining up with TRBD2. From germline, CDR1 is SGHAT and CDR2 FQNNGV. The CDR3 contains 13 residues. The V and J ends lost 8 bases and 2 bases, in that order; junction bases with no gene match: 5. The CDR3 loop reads CASSRGGAYEQYF. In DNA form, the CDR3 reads TGTGCCAGCTCCCGGGGGGGGGCCTACGAGCAGTACTTC.

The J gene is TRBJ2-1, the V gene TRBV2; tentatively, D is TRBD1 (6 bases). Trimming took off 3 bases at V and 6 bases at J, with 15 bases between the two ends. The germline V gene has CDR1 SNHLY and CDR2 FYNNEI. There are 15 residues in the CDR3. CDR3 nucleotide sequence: TGTGCCAGCAGTGATAGGGACACGGCGGGCAATGAGCAGTTCTTC. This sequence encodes CASSDRDTAGNEQFF. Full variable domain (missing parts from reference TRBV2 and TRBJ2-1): EPEVTQTPSHQVTQMGQEVILRCVPISNHLYFYWYRQILGQKVEFLVSFYNNEISEKSEIFDDQFSVERPDGSNFTLKIRSTKLEDSAMYFCASSDRDTAGNEQFFGPGTRLTVL.

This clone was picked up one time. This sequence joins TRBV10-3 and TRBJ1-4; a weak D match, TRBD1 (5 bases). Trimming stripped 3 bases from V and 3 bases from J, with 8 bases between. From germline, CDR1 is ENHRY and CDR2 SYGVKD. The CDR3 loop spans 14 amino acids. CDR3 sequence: CAISEGASNEKLFF. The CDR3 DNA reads TGTGCCATCAGTGAAGGGGCTTCTAATGAAAAACTGTTTTTT.

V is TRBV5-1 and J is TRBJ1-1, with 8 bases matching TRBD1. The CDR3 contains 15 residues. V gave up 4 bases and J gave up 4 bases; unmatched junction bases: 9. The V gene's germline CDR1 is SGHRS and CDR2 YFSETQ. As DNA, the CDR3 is TGCGCCAGCAGCAGCGGGACAGGCGAGGGCACTGAAGCTTTCTTT. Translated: CASSSGTGEGTEAFF.

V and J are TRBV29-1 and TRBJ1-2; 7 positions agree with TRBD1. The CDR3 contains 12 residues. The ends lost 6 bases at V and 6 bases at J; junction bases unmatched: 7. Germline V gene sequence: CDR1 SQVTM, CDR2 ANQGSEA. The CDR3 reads CSVVRDSHGYTF. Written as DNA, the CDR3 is TGCAGCGTCGTCCGGGACAGTCATGGCTACACCTTC.

The CDR3 DNA is TGTGCCTGGAGTCCGAGGTTGAATCAGCCCCAGCATTTT. It is translated as CAWSPRLNQPQHF. The chain uses TRBV30 and TRBJ1-5; D not certain. In germline, CDR1 is GTSNPN, CDR2 SVGIG (reference sequence). This CDR3 has 13 amino acids. V gave up 2 bases and J gave up 4 bases, with 9 bases separating them.

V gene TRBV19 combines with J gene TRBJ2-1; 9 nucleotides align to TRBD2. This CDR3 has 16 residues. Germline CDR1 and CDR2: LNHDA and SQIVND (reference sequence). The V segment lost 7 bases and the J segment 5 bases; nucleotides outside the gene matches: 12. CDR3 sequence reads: CASKAGGLGNNNEQFF. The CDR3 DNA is TGTGCCAGTAAGGCGGGAGGGCTCGGGAATAACAATGAGCAGTTCTTC. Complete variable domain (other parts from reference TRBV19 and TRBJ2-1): DGGITQSPKYLFRKEGQNVTLSCEQNLNHDAMYWYRQDPGQGLRLIYYSQIVNDFQKGDIAEGYSVSREKKESFPLTVTSAQKNPTAFYLCASKAGGLGNNNEQFFGPGTRLTVL.